These 8 T cell receptor beta chains were sequenced from one sample in a study of blood T cells in healthy people across ages. It was with a sample-barcoded 5' primer and a J-beta primer mix that a second PCR of about 7 to 12 cycles was run. Each CDR3 protein gets one entry after TCRdb re-called the 5' RACE reads with MiXCR. The table records over a million distinct CDR3 sequences, under 45% of them present only once. Sequenced sample: blood. The receptors originated from a woman aged 55-75 years in good health.

V is TRBV2 and J is TRBJ2-1; 7 bases align to TRBD2. With 4 bases clipped from V and 8 bases from J, the junction kept 14 bases outside the gene matches. The CDR3 contains 16 residues. Germline V gives CDR1 SNHLY, CDR2 FYNNEI. As DNA, the CDR3 is TGTGCCAGCAGTGGGCTAGGACGAGCGGGGCGGGATGAGCAGTTCTTC. Protein: CASSGLGRAGRDEQFF.

This clonotype was detected only a few times. This chain connects TRBV5-1 to TRBJ1-1, with D possibly matching TRBD1 (6 bases). The CDR3 extends over 18 amino acids. Trimming shortened V by 5 bases and J by 1 base, and 24 bases separated the two germline ends. Germline V gives CDR1 SGHRS, CDR2 YFSETQ. The CDR3 is CASRLRMTGETGNTEAFF. In DNA form, the CDR3 reads TGCGCCAGCAGGCTGCGGATGACAGGAGAGACTGGGAACACTGAAGCTTTCTTT. Drawing the rest from reference TRBV5-1 and TRBJ1-1, the complete variable domain is KAGVTQTPRYLIKTRGQQVTLSCSPISGHRSVSWYQQTPGQGLQFLFEYFSETQRNKGNFPGRFSGRQFSNSRSEMNVSTLELGDSALYLCASRLRMTGETGNTEAFFGQGTRLTVV.

This clonotype was seen a few times. The chain combines TRBV5-1 with TRBJ2-5; D gene uncertain. The J call is doubtful: the DNA matches TRBJ2-7 better. This CDR3 has 12 amino acids. Germline assignment: CDR1 SGHRS and CDR2 YFSETQ. DNA of the CDR3: TGCGCCAGCAGCTCGGCCGTAGGCGAGCAGTACTTC. Translating gives CASSSAVGEQYF.

The chain couples TRBV20-1 to TRBJ1-1, with D hard to call. The V gene lost 5 bases and the J gene lost 0 bases, with 16 bases spanning the gap. The CDR3 runs to 15 residues. CDR1 DFQATT and CDR2 SNEGSKA come from the germline V gene (reference sequence). The CDR3 DNA reads as TGCAGTGCTCTCCCCTCCCTAACACTGAACACTGAAGCTTTCTTT. It specifies CSALPSLTLNTEAFF.

The chain couples TRBV4-1 to TRBJ2-5; a weak D match, TRBD2 (6 bases). Per the germline V gene, CDR1 is MGHRA and CDR2 is YSYEKL. The CDR3 runs 16 residues. V lost 0 bases to trimming and J lost 7 bases, with 18 bases between them. The DNA for the CDR3 is TGCGCCAGCAGCCAAGATCCGGGACTCACAAGCGGGACCCAGTACTTC. This gives the protein CASSQDPGLTSGTQYF.

The V call is TRBV7-2, the J call TRBJ2-1; D gene unclear. The V gene's germline CDR1 is SGHTA and CDR2 FQGNSA. The length of the CDR3 is 14 residues. V was trimmed by 5 bases and J by 4 bases, leaving 12 bases between them. The CDR3 coding sequence is TGTGCCAGCAGCCCAGGTGGTCGGTACAATGAGCAGTTCTTC. This sequence encodes CASSPGGRYNEQFF.

The rearrangement links TRBV3-1 to TRBJ2-2; 13 nucleotides align to TRBD2. CDR1 is LGHDT, CDR2 YNNKEL, per germline (reference sequence). J gave up 6 bases and V 8 bases, and 18 bases lay outside the gene matches. The CDR3 covers 19 residues. In DNA, the CDR3 is TGTGCCAGCGGGCCCACTAGCGGGGGGGCAAGTGGTGTAGCCGGGGAGCTGTTTTTT. It specifies CASGPTSGGASGVAGELFF.

This chain links TRBV7-3 with TRBJ2-1, with TRBD2 identical over 10 bases. The germline V gene has CDR1 SGHTA and CDR2 FQGTGA. This CDR3 spans 16 amino acids. Trimming at V came to 5 bases and at J to 5 bases, leaving 9 bases not matched to a gene. CDR3 sequence: CASSPQLAGDHNEQFF. The CDR3 DNA is TGTGCCAGCAGCCCCCAGCTAGCGGGAGACCACAATGAGCAGTTCTTC.